The clone carrying this T cell receptor beta chain was seen ten or more times. Its antigen is unidentified. This sample is part of a study of T cells in Graves' hyperthyroidism and ophthalmopathy. The CDR3 has 15 amino acids. The germline gives CDR1 SNHLY, CDR2 FYNNEI. The trim removed 5 bases at V and 4 bases at J, leaving 5 bases unmatched. TCR beta CDR3 sequences were amplified from RNA transcripts. The HTBI primer set was used in a first-round RT-PCR of the TCR CDR3. TCRdb passed the multiplex PCR reads through MiXCR, listing each CDR3 protein once. The sample consists of more than 500,000 distinct CDR3 sequences, 14% of them appearing once. Whole-study results and caveats: Stable hyperthyroidism was separated from ophthalmopathy by a model based on 13 V-J features. Blood shared most expanded thyroid clonotypes above 0.001.

This sequence joins TRBV2 and TRBJ2-3; TRBD2 matches at 11 bases. This sequence originates from a woman aged 40 to 55 with Graves' hyperthyroidism. The sample taken for sequencing was blood. The CDR3 region has the DNA TGTGCCAGCAGTCCCGGACTAGCGGGCGCAGATACGCAGTATTTT. Protein product: CASSPGLAGADTQYF.